The next 26 T cell receptor beta chains were all read from a single sample in a study of blood T cell repertoires in COVID-19. The repertoire was sequenced with immunoSEQ multiplex PCR; TCRdb's copy has only in-frame clones and lacks some. This table has roughly 180,000 clones, 75% to 90% appearing once. The sequencing sample was made of peripheral blood. The source is an older man with active or convalescent COVID-19.

This chain connects TRBV18 to TRBJ1-3; weak D call: TRBD1 (5 bases). CDR3 length: 15 residues. Trimming left V 6 bases short and J 2 bases short, with 14 bases between. Germline CDR1 is KGHSH and CDR2 is LQKENI. CDR3 nucleotide sequence: TGTGCCAGCTCCCCTGAGGGGAGGACTGGAAACACCATATATTTT. It encodes CASSPEGRTGNTIYF.

The V and J genes are TRBV6-5 and TRBJ2-2; the match to TRBD1 covers 9 bases. CDR3 length: 14 amino acids. After removal of 7 bases from V and 8 bases from J, the junction contained 8 bases not matched to a gene. Germline CDR1 MNHEY, CDR2 SVGAGI. The CDR3 loop is CASMTGQGLGELFF. The DNA for the CDR3 is TGTGCCAGCATGACAGGACAGGGGTTAGGGGAGCTGTTTTTT.

The chain combines TRBV28 with TRBJ2-2, with a possible D match to TRBD1 (6 bases). This CDR3 is built from 17 residues. In germline, CDR1 is MDHEN, CDR2 SYDVKM. The V end lost 7 bases, the J end lost 0 bases, and 18 bases lay between the germline ends. CDR3 sequence: CASTIHQGLANTGELFF. The CDR3 nucleotides read TGTGCCAGCACCATACACCAGGGGCTGGCGAACACCGGGGAGCTGTTTTTT.

This clone was detected only once. The chain uses TRBV6-5 and TRBJ1-5, with a weak D call TRBD1 (6 bases). Germline V gives CDR1 MNHEY, CDR2 SVGAGI. Trimming left V 6 bases short and J 6 bases short, with 12 bases between. The CDR3 is 13 amino acids. The CDR3 nucleotides are TGTGCCAGCAGACAGGGTTCTGTTCAGCCCCAGCATTTT. It specifies CASRQGSVQPQHF.

The J gene is TRBJ1-3, the V gene TRBV4-1; TRBD1 matches 11 bases. Germline V gene data show CDR1 as MGHRA and CDR2 as YSYEKL. V was pared by 6 bases and J by 3 bases, with 4 bases of the junction left unmatched. The length of the CDR3 is 15 residues. The CDR3 DNA sequence: TGCGCCAGCAGATCCGGGACAGGGGGTGGAAACACCATATATTTT. Its translation: CASRSGTGGGNTIYF.

This clone was recorded a few times. The chain employs TRBV12-5 and TRBJ2-2; 11 nucleotides match TRBD2. Germline assignment: CDR1 LGHNT and CDR2 FRNRAP. The V gene end was trimmed by 0 bases and the J gene end by 4 bases; junction bases not matched to a gene: 4. This CDR3 contains 17 residues. CDR3 in amino acids: CASGLVATSGSTGELFF. DNA of the CDR3: TGTGCTAGTGGTTTGGTAGCCACTAGCGGGAGCACCGGGGAGCTGTTTTTT. The variable domain in full, with the rest retrieved from reference TRBV12-5 and TRBJ2-2, is DARVTQTPRHKVTEMGQEVTMRCQPILGHNTVFWYRQTMMQGLELLAYFRNRAPLDDSGMPKDRFSAEMPDATLATLKIQPSEPRDSAVYFCASGLVATSGSTGELFFGEGSRLTVL.

The chain couples TRBV30 to TRBJ2-7, with TRBD2 matching over 14 bases. The CDR3 extends over 13 amino acids. Germline values: CDR1 GTSNPN, CDR2 SVGIG (reference sequence). V gave up 4 bases and J gave up 8 bases; unmatched junction bases: 4. The CDR3 nucleotides are TGTGCCTGGAAGGGACTAGCGGGAGATCAGCAGTACTTC. This codes for CAWKGLAGDQQYF.

The chain employs TRBV9 and TRBJ2-1; weak D call: TRBD1 (5 bases). The germline CDR1 and CDR2 sequences are SGDLS and YYNGEE. The CDR3 contains 14 residues. Trimming shortened V by 3 bases and J by 4 bases, and 11 bases separated the two germline ends. The CDR3 DNA is TGTGCCAGCAGCGAGGGATACAGGTACAATGAGCAGTTCTTC. This translates into CASSEGYRYNEQFF.

The chain employs TRBV9 and TRBJ2-6; 7 bases agree with TRBD1. Germline lookup yields CDR1 SGDLS and CDR2 YYNGEE. V dropped 4 bases and J dropped 0; count of bases not matched to a gene: 10. The CDR3 has 18 residues. The CDR3 DNA is TGTGCCAGCAGCCCACGGACAGGTCGGGTCTCTGGGGCCAACGTCCTGACTTTC. This codes for CASSPRTGRVSGANVLTF.

The chain employs TRBV4-3 and TRBJ1-1; possibly TRBD1 for D (5 bases). V was trimmed by 4 bases and J by 4 bases, leaving 19 bases between them. CDR1 is LGHNA and CDR2 is YSLEER in the germline V gene. CDR3 length equals 16 residues. CDR3 region: CASSRLTAGGSTEAFF. CDR3 coding DNA: TGCGCCAGCAGCCGCCTGACAGCGGGGGGTAGCACTGAAGCTTTCTTT.

This chain connects TRBV3-1 (or the pseudogene TRBV3-2) to TRBJ2-7, with D perhaps matching TRBD1 (6 bases). V lost 2 bases to trimming and J lost 1 base, with 9 bases between them. Germline V gives CDR1 LGHDT, CDR2 YNNKEL (reference sequence). This CDR3 has 14 amino acids. The CDR3 nucleotides are TGTGCCAGCAGCCAAAAGGGGGTTTCCTACGAGCAGTACTTC. Protein: CASSQKGVSYEQYF.

The chain employs TRBV6-5 and TRBJ2-1; D remains ambiguous. The V end was cut by 2 bases, the J end by 6 bases, with 2 bases between. The CDR3 length is 11 residues. Per germline, CDR1 MNHEY and CDR2 SVGAGI. The CDR3 sequence: CASSYLNEQFF. The CDR3 DNA is TGTGCCAGCAGTTACCTCAATGAGCAGTTCTTC.

The chain recombines TRBV27 with TRBJ2-7; 12 bases fit TRBD2. The CDR3 covers 16 residues. Germline V lookup: CDR1 MNHEY, CDR2 SMNVEV (reference sequence). With 2 bases clipped from V and 4 bases from J, the junction kept 6 bases outside the gene matches. The CDR3 nucleotides are TGTGCCAGCAGTTTACTCCTAGCGGGAGGGAGGTACGAGCAGTACTTC. Its translation is CASSLLLAGGRYEQYF.

The CDR3 sequence is CASSPGDTQYF. DNA of the CDR3: TGTGCCAGCTCCCCCGGGGATACGCAGTATTTT. The chain employs TRBV2 and TRBJ2-3; D remains unclear. Trimming left V 8 bases short and J 6 bases short, with 9 bases between. Germline loops: CDR1 SNHLY, CDR2 FYNNEI. The CDR3 is 11 amino acids.

The V gene is TRBV7-6, the J gene TRBJ2-3; 9 nucleotides match TRBD2. With 1 base clipped from V and 0 bases from J, the junction kept 5 bases outside the gene matches. This CDR3 contains 17 residues. Germline V gene data show CDR1 as SGHVS and CDR2 as FNYEAQ. Here the CDR3 DNA reads TGTGCCAGCAGCTTAGGAGCGGGGGGCACTAGCACAGATACGCAGTATTTT. It specifies CASSLGAGGTSTDTQYF.

CDR3 nucleotide sequence: TGCGCCAGCAAAATACTAGCGGGAGGGTCAGATACGCAGTATTTT. Encoded protein: CASKILAGGSDTQYF. The V gene is TRBV23-1, the J gene TRBJ2-3, with TRBD2 matching over 13 bases. TRBV23-1 is an ORF, and what it does is uncertain. The CDR3 is made up of 15 amino acids. V dropped 7 bases and J dropped 4; count of bases not matched to a gene: 5.

The chain is built from TRBV18 and TRBJ1-2; TRBD1 is a possible D gene (5 bases). The germline V gene has CDR1 KGHSH and CDR2 LQKENI. This CDR3 comprises 15 residues. V was cut by 2 bases and J by 6 bases, with 16 bases left in between. CDR3 residues: CASSPAGSGFDGYTF. CDR3 coding DNA: TGTGCCAGCTCACCAGCCGGTTCAGGGTTCGATGGCTACACCTTC.

The chain joins TRBV24-1 to TRBJ1-2, with D perhaps TRBD1 (5 bases). Trimming stripped 5 bases from V and 8 bases from J, with 20 bases between. The CDR3 is 15 amino acids. Germline assignment: CDR1 KGHDR and CDR2 SFDVKD. The CDR3 DNA sequence: TGTGCCACCAGTGGGTTCGTGGGACTTACGTACGGCTACACCTTC. The encoded protein is CATSGFVGLTYGYTF.

This clone is a singleton in its sample. The rearrangement uses TRBV15 and TRBJ1-3; maybe TRBD1 (5 bases). The V and J ends lost 0 bases and 4 bases respectively, with 13 bases between them. Germline CDR1 is LNHNV and CDR2 is YYDKDF (reference sequence). This CDR3 has 16 amino acids. Here the CDR3 DNA reads TGTGCCACCAGCAGAGAGAGGCAGGGCCCCGGAAACACCATATATTTT. This encodes CATSRERQGPGNTIYF.

This clone was observed a few times. Additional DNA sequences in this sample encode the identical CDR3. CDR3 coding DNA: TGTGCCAGCAGCAAACAGGGGTTGGGCAATCAGCCCCAGCATTTT. This gives the protein CASSKQGLGNQPQHF. The chain joins TRBV27 to TRBJ1-5; 7 nucleotides align to TRBD1. Germline V gene data show CDR1 as MNHEY and CDR2 as SMNVEV (reference sequence). The junction had 7 bases not matched to a gene; V was cut back by 6 bases and J by 2 bases. CDR3 length: 15 residues.

In DNA form, the CDR3 reads TGTGCCAGCAGCAAGTTGGTGGGGGACTTAGGCGGCGAGCAGTACTTC. It specifies CASSKLVGDLGGEQYF. The V and J genes are TRBV7-9 and TRBJ2-7; a weak D match, TRBD2 (6 bases). Germline CDR1 is SEHNR and CDR2 is FQNEAQ (reference sequence). This CDR3 is 16 amino acids long. Trimming cost V 5 bases and J 6 bases, with 23 bases left between them.

The gene calls are TRBV5-1 and TRBJ1-2; a weak D match, TRBD1 (5 bases). The germline V and J ends were trimmed by 4 bases and 4 bases, with 14 bases remaining between them. The length of the CDR3 is 14 residues. Germline CDR1 is SGHRS and CDR2 is YFSETQ. The CDR3 protein is CASSLGRGVYGYTF. The CDR3 nucleotides are TGCGCCAGCAGCCTCGGGCGGGGGGTCTATGGCTACACCTTC.

The chain is built from TRBV19 and TRBJ1-5, with 7 bases fitting TRBD1. Unmatched junction bases numbered 6, after V lost 7 bases and J lost 3 bases. The CDR3 runs to 14 residues. Germline V gives CDR1 LNHDA, CDR2 SQIVND (reference sequence). The CDR3: CASTGQSFNQPQHF. DNA of the CDR3: TGTGCCAGTACGGGACAGAGCTTCAATCAGCCCCAGCATTTT.

This clone was counted between two and nine times. V usage is TRBV10-3 and J usage is TRBJ2-7; maybe TRBD2 (6 bases). V gave up 0 bases and J gave up 4 bases, with 16 bases separating them. Germline V gene sequence: CDR1 ENHRY, CDR2 SYGVKD. The CDR3 length is 16 residues. The DNA of the CDR3 is TGTGCCATCAGTGAGTCGATTTTGGCGGGGCGGTACGAGCAGTACTTC. This gives the protein CAISESILAGRYEQYF.

This clone occurred a few times. This sequence joins TRBV5-1 and TRBJ1-1, with 11 bases that match TRBD1. V lost 0 bases, J lost 7 bases, and 5 bases stayed unmatched. CDR3 size: 15 residues. Per germline, CDR1 SGHRS and CDR2 YFSETQ. The chain's CDR3 is CASSLAGQGDGEAFF. CDR3 coding DNA: TGCGCCAGCAGCTTGGCGGGACAGGGGGACGGTGAAGCTTTCTTT.

This clone has at least ten counts. J is TRBJ1-2 and V is TRBV11-2; the D gene is possibly TRBD1 (6 bases). Trimming took off 4 bases at V and 8 bases at J, with 29 bases between the two ends. The CDR3 loop spans 18 amino acids. Germline CDR1 reads SGHAT; CDR2 reads FQNNGV. CDR3 DNA sequence: TGTGCCAGCAGCTCTCTCCGGGGGGCGCGGCTCACGGGACGGGGCTACACCTTC. It yields the protein CASSSLRGARLTGRGYTF.